This is a list of T cell receptor beta chains from one sample in a study of OX40 agonist ivuxolimab in advanced cancers. Produced via immunoSEQ multiplex PCR; TCRdb's table is partial and in-frame only. The sample holds 95,000 to 150,000 clones; around 95% are singletons and the top ten take 0.15% to 0.17%. The sample consisted of CD4+ or CD8+ T cells sorted from blood, taken in a trial of the OX40 agonist ivuxolimab. The receptor set was obtained from an adult with an advanced solid tumor such as melanoma, head and neck, liver or kidney cancer. Both conserved end residues are part of each CDR3.

v_gene	j_gene	CDR3aa
TRBV7-3	TRBJ1-1	CASSADRDTEAFF
TRBV30	TRBJ2-2	CAWTGGSGGEHGELFF
TRBV19	TRBJ2-1	CASSIRVDEQFF
TRBV28	TRBJ2-7	CASGDQGLAERSYEQYF
TRBV19	TRBJ1-3	CASSIASQVLFSGNTIYF
TRBV6-1	TRBJ1-2	CASSERTDRPYGYTF
TRBV9	TRBJ1-5	CASSEGRKGDQPQHF
TRBV11-2	TRBJ1-4	CASSLEGTTNEKLFF
TRBV5-1	TRBJ2-2	CASSLEAGLHTGELFF
TRBV5-1	TRBJ2-5	CASSSRQGLETQYF
TRBV6-6	TRBJ2-7	CASSYSPYEQYF
TRBV11-1	TRBJ2-7	CASSLGSASSYEQYF
TRBV2	TRBJ2-1	CASSQTGGRGNEQFF
TRBV19	TRBJ2-1	CASNSGGVSGGFNEQFF
TRBV5-4	TRBJ1-2	CASSSYSSLNYGYTF
TRBV5-8	TRBJ1-2	CATTGQVNYGYTF
TRBV4-2	TRBJ2-7	CASSLERGGTYEQYF
TRBV11-3	TRBJ2-2	CASSLVDTGELFF
TRBV7-3	TRBJ2-5	CASSPSGGARETQYF
TRBV5-6	TRBJ2-1	CASSLAGMPAQGGVEQFF
TRBV7-9	TRBJ2-2	CASSMDTNTGELFF
TRBV11-2	TRBJ1-3	CASSLSWLGPSGNTIYF
TRBV9	TRBJ2-1	CASSVEPSGRISVF
TRBV19	TRBJ1-6	CASSSPTLAGTLNSPLHF
TRBV15	TRBJ2-1	CATSRGGWGNEQFF
TRBV5-4	TRBJ1-2	CASSRPGTGKQDYGYTF
TRBV18	TRBJ1-4	CASSPSAPGTGPGEKLFF
TRBV14	TRBJ1-6	CASSQETPNSPLHF
TRBV9	TRBJ1-3	CASSVFYAGGTGNTIYF
TRBV5-1	TRBJ2-7	CASSLDWGTDYEQYF
TRBV28	TRBJ1-2	CASSLGTGGGIYGYTF
TRBV5-1	TRBJ2-1	CASSPLGVYNEQFF
TRBV7-9	TRBJ2-5	CASSDLLAVIGETQYF
TRBV7-2	TRBJ2-2	CASSYRGTGELFF
TRBV11-3	TRBJ2-1	CASSFDAGTSGNDEQFF
TRBV19	TRBJ2-7	CASSSTGGSYEQYF
TRBV29-1	TRBJ1-1	CSVETGRAFF
TRBV19	TRBJ1-2	CASSEATGGSYGYTF
TRBV9	TRBJ2-5	CASSVAAAGGPQETQYF
TRBV6-6	TRBJ2-2	CASSYIGPSNTGELFF
TRBV5-6	TRBJ1-1	CASSFRVSSGFSEAFF
TRBV7-9	TRBJ1-1	CASSLSGNTEAFF
TRBV4-1	TRBJ2-5	CASSQLAGVEETQYF
TRBV6-1	TRBJ2-2	CASRWWGGEAGELFF
TRBV7-3	TRBJ2-1	CASSLTPVAHPQFF
TRBV5-5	TRBJ1-6	CASSLRGNGSPLHF
TRBV19	TRBJ1-1	CATLGKREAFF
TRBV6-1	TRBJ2-2	CASITGTLNTGELFF
TRBV15	TRBJ2-2	CATSKGQVNTGEPFF
TRBV7-3	TRBJ2-1	CASSSGLNPLNEQFF
TRBV11-3	TRBJ2-3	CASSLQGTDTQYF
TRBV6-1	TRBJ2-7	CASSGSYEQYF
TRBV28	TRBJ2-1	CASMISGGVNEQFF
TRBV6-1	TRBJ2-4	CASSALTGGVKNIQYF
TRBV5-1	TRBJ2-5	CASSYGRAGGAETQYF
TRBV5-1	TRBJ2-5	CASSLYGKETQYF
TRBV2	TRBJ2-5	CASSESGTGQETQYF
TRBV5-6	TRBJ1-1	CASSQWGREAFF
TRBV18	TRBJ2-7	CASSPGTGRDEQYF